This entry lists 24 T cell receptor beta chains sequenced from one sample in a study of shared clonotypes between healthy human individuals. Libraries were prepared by immunoSEQ multiplex PCR; TCRdb keeps only in-frame clonotypes and omits some of them. The table has millions of clones, 90% to 95% seen once. The material sequenced was naive CD4+ T cells sorted from blood. As to subset: CD45RA+ positively selected. Receptors originate from a man between 18 and 35 years old in good health.

The rearrangement uses TRBV11-2 and TRBJ1-1; D gene unclear. Trimming pared 5 bases from V and 0 bases from J, leaving 13 bases between. Germline-derived CDR1 and CDR2 are SGHAT and FQNNGV. This CDR3 has 15 residues. The CDR3 spells CASSPREGLNTEAFF. The CDR3 DNA reads as TGTGCCAGCAGCCCAAGAGAGGGATTGAACACTGAAGCTTTCTTT.

The genes are TRBV18 and TRBJ2-7; 8 bases align to TRBD2. Germline CDR1 is KGHSH and CDR2 is LQKENI. V shed 3 bases and J 7 bases; nucleotides not matched to a gene: 5. The CDR3 extends over 13 amino acids. The chain's CDR3 is CASSPSAGVEQYF. The CDR3 nucleotides are TGTGCCAGCTCACCGTCAGCGGGAGTTGAGCAGTACTTC.

The rearrangement links TRBV7-2 to TRBJ2-7; no reliable D call. CDR1 and CDR2 (germline): SGHTA, FQGNSA. Deletions cut 4 bases from V and 0 bases from J, with 7 bases between. The CDR3 consists of 13 residues. CDR3 sequence: CASSSISSYEQYF. The CDR3 bases are TGTGCCAGCAGCTCCATAAGCTCCTACGAGCAGTACTTC.

The chain uses TRBV30 and TRBJ2-5; 8 bases are shared with TRBD2. With 4 bases clipped from V and 2 bases from J, the junction kept 6 bases outside the gene matches. Germline V gene data show CDR1 as GTSNPN and CDR2 as SVGIG (reference sequence). This CDR3 has 14 amino acids. The CDR3 region has the DNA TGTGCCTGGACAGTTACTAGCGGTCAAGAGACCCAGTACTTC. Translated: CAWTVTSGQETQYF.

This clone was detected only once. CDR3 protein: CASSLMTTQKAKNIQYF. CDR3 nucleotide sequence: TGTGCCAGCAGCTTAATGACCACGCAGAAAGCCAAAAACATTCAGTACTTC. The chain combines TRBV7-9 with TRBJ2-4; no definite D call. CDR1 SEHNR and CDR2 FQNEAQ come from the germline V gene (reference sequence). The CDR3 totals 17 residues. Trimming removed 2 bases at V and 0 bases at J, with 14 bases between.

Note on this clone: At one boundary the junction diverges from the germline segment, which might be a read error. The rearrangement uses TRBV30 and TRBJ2-7, with 7 bases identical to TRBD2. The CDR3 loop spans 10 amino acids. Looked up from germline, CDR1 is GTSNPN and CDR2 is SVGIG (reference sequence). The CDR3, as DNA: TGTGCCTGGGGGGAGGGCCCGAATGCTTTC. Its protein product is CAWGEGPNAF.

This clone appeared once. V and J are TRBV6-6 and TRBJ2-7, with unresolved D. This CDR3 region has 15 residues. Germline V gene data show CDR1 as MNHNY and CDR2 as SVGAGI (reference sequence). V was pared by 0 bases and J by 8 bases, with 17 bases between. The CDR3 sequence: CASSYSNSPSEKQYF. DNA of the CDR3: TGTGCCAGCAGTTACTCGAACAGTCCCTCGGAGAAGCAGTACTTC.

This clone was counted a single time. The chain has TRBV6-1 and TRBJ1-1; D not resolved. The germline V gene encodes CDR1 MNHNS and CDR2 SASEGT. The CDR3 covers 14 residues. V was pared by 8 bases and J by 5 bases, with 18 bases between. CDR3 region: CASEWSVAITEAFF. The CDR3 DNA sequence: TGTGCCAGCGAATGGTCCGTGGCTATTACTGAAGCTTTCTTT.

The chain uses TRBV18 and TRBJ2-6, with D perhaps matching TRBD1 (6 bases). The CDR3 has 16 amino acids. Trimming stripped 5 bases from V and 0 bases from J, with 11 bases between. CDR1 is KGHSH and CDR2 is LQKENI in the germline V gene. CDR3 nucleotides: TGTGCCAGCTCAGCCAAGGACAGCTCTGGGGCCAACGTCCTGACTTTC. Translated: CASSAKDSSGANVLTF.

This clone appeared a single time. This rearrangement joins TRBV19 to TRBJ2-7; D gene unclear. Trimming shortened V by 3 bases and J by 10 bases, and 22 bases separated the two germline ends. This CDR3 spans 15 amino acids. The germline V gene has CDR1 LNHDA and CDR2 SQIVND (reference sequence). The CDR3 nucleotides are TGTGCCAGTAGTATGAACCGGGCCCAAGACACTCATCAGTACTTC. Translating it yields CASSMNRAQDTHQYF.

This clone turned up a few times. This chain connects TRBV5-4 to TRBJ1-6; 10 bases agree with TRBD1. This CDR3 contains 15 residues. Germline CDR1 SGHNT, CDR2 YYREEE (reference sequence). Trimming at V came to 4 bases and at J to 7 bases, leaving 5 bases not matched to a gene. The CDR3 coding sequence is TGTGCCAGCAGCACTGGACAGGGGGGGAATTCACCCCTCCACTTT. Amino acid sequence: CASSTGQGGNSPLHF.

This chain links TRBV19 with TRBJ1-5; no definite D call. Trimming cost V 6 bases and J 7 bases, with 10 bases left between them. Germline V gene data show CDR1 as LNHDA and CDR2 as SQIVND (reference sequence). The CDR3 is 12 amino acids. This CDR3 is CASRTGWQPQHF. In DNA, the CDR3 is TGTGCCAGTAGGACGGGTTGGCAGCCCCAGCATTTT.

This sequence joins TRBV30 and TRBJ2-2; TRBD2 aligns across 8 bases. Trimming took 5 bases from V and 2 from J; bases not matched to a gene: 7. The CDR3 extends over 15 amino acids. CDR1 is GTSNPN and CDR2 is SVGIG in the germline V gene (reference sequence). The CDR3 bases are TGTGCCTGGCGAGGGGTAGCGGGAAACACCGGGGAGCTGTTTTTT. As protein: CAWRGVAGNTGELFF.

The genes are TRBV18 and TRBJ2-1; the match to TRBD2 covers 12 bases. The CDR3 consists of 14 residues. Germline assignment: CDR1 KGHSH and CDR2 LQKENI. The V segment lost 5 bases and the J segment 8 bases; nucleotides outside the gene matches: 4. In nucleotides, the CDR3 is TGTGCCAGCTCATCTAGCGGGGGGGGCGATGAGCAGTTCTTC. This gives the protein CASSSSGGGDEQFF.

This clone showed up just a few times. J is TRBJ2-3 and V is TRBV7-9, with D perhaps matching TRBD1 or TRBD2 (5 bases each). Germline-derived CDR1 and CDR2 are SEHNR and FQNEAQ (reference sequence). V lost 3 bases and J lost 6, with 10 bases in between. CDR3 length: 13 residues. The CDR3 reads CASSFGARDTQYF. As DNA, the CDR3 is TGTGCCAGCAGCTTCGGGGCCAGGGATACGCAGTATTTT.

This chain connects TRBV19 to TRBJ2-3; TRBD2 agrees at 10 bases. There are 16 residues in the CDR3. Germline loops: CDR1 LNHDA, CDR2 SQIVND (reference sequence). Trimming at V came to 3 bases and at J to 2 bases, leaving 5 bases not matched to a gene. The DNA of the CDR3 is TGTGCCAGTAGTATCCTCGGACTAGCGGACACAGATACGCAGTATTTT. It translates to CASSILGLADTDTQYF.

This rearrangement joins TRBV10-3 to TRBJ2-1, with TRBD2 matching 10 bases. The CDR3 is 16 amino acids. Trimming cost V 4 bases and J 0 bases; bases outside gene matches: 3. Germline CDR1 and CDR2: ENHRY and SYGVKD. CDR3 bases: TGTGCCATCAGTGCTACTAGCGGGGTCTCCTACAATGAGCAGTTCTTC. Its translation: CAISATSGVSYNEQFF.

V and J are TRBV10-3 and TRBJ1-3; D is unresolved. Per the germline V gene, CDR1 is ENHRY and CDR2 is SYGVKD. V gave up 2 bases and J gave up 4 bases, with 9 bases separating them. The CDR3 runs 14 residues. CDR3 sequence reads: CAISEVEQGNTIYF. In nucleotides, the CDR3 is TGTGCCATCAGTGAGGTGGAGCAGGGAAACACCATATATTTT.

The V and J genes are TRBV5-4 and TRBJ1-1; D remains unclear. Germline CDR1 and CDR2: SGHNT and YYREEE (reference sequence). This CDR3 contains 12 residues. The V end lost 0 bases, the J end lost 7 bases, and 7 bases lay between the germline ends. CDR3 sequence: CASSLDGNEAFF. The CDR3 coding sequence is TGTGCCAGCAGCTTGGACGGGAATGAAGCTTTCTTT.

CDR3 loop: CASSLDGSAVDEQFF. The CDR3 DNA reads TGTGCCAGCAGCTTAGATGGGTCAGCGGTCGATGAGCAGTTCTTC. The chain carries TRBV7-9 and TRBJ2-1; tentatively, D is TRBD2 (5 bases). The CDR3 is 15 residues long. Germline loops: CDR1 SEHNR, CDR2 FQNEAQ (reference sequence). The V gene lost 1 base and the J gene lost 8 bases, with 15 bases spanning the gap.

This clone was counted a few times. The rearrangement uses TRBV6-5 and TRBJ2-7, with 9 bases identical to TRBD1. This CDR3 spans 14 amino acids. CDR1 and CDR2 from the germline V gene are MNHEY and SVGAGI. Germline trimming cut 6 bases from V and 2 bases from J; bases unmatched to any gene: 5. This CDR3 reads CASRRGQGTYEQYF. The CDR3, as DNA: TGTGCCAGCAGGCGTGGACAGGGGACCTACGAGCAGTACTTC.

This clone was recorded only once. This chain links TRBV18 with TRBJ2-1, with 10 nucleotides matching TRBD2. The V gene end was trimmed by 3 bases and the J gene end by 1 base; junction bases not matched to a gene: 6. CDR1 is KGHSH, CDR2 LQKENI, per germline. This CDR3 spans 17 amino acids. The chain's CDR3 is CASSPRSSGGSYNEQFF. The CDR3 DNA reads TGTGCCAGCTCACCGAGATCTAGCGGGGGTTCCTACAATGAGCAGTTCTTC. The full variable domain, with the rest looked up from reference TRBV18 and TRBJ2-1, is NAGVMQNPRHLVRRRGQEARLRCSPMKGHSHVYWYRQLPEEGLKFMVYLQKENIIDESGMPKERFSAEFPKEGPSILRIQQVVRGDSAAYFCASSPRSSGGSYNEQFFGPGTRLTVL.

In nucleotides, the CDR3 is TGTGCCAGCAGCTTGGCGGTGGGGCGGGAGACCCAGTACTTC. This encodes CASSLAVGRETQYF. The chain couples TRBV5-4 to TRBJ2-5, with D possibly matching TRBD1 (5 bases). Germline assignment: CDR1 SGHNT and CDR2 YYREEE (reference sequence). The CDR3 has 14 residues. Between the trimmed V and J ends, which lost 0 bases and 5 bases, there was a span of 11 bases. Based on the CDR3 plus reference TRBV5-4 and TRBJ2-5, the full variable domain is ETGVTQSPTHLIKTRGQQVTLRCSSQSGHNTVSWYQQALGQGPQFIFQYYREEENGRGNFPPRFSGLQFPNYSSELNVNALELDDSALYLCASSLAVGRETQYFGPGTRLLVL.

The J gene is TRBJ1-4, the V gene TRBV7-2; D possibly corresponds to TRBD1 (5 bases). Germline CDR1 SGHTA, CDR2 FQGNSA. Deletions cut 5 bases from V and 9 bases from J, with 16 bases between. The CDR3 has 14 amino acids. The CDR3: CASSLGGTVKKLFF. The DNA for the CDR3 is TGTGCCAGCAGCCTGGGAGGGACCGTAAAAAAACTGTTTTTT. Full variable domain (rest looked up from reference TRBV7-2 and TRBJ1-4): GAGVSQSPSNKVTEKGKDVELRCDPISGHTALYWYRQSLGQGLEFLIYFQGNSAPDKSGLPSDRFSAERTGGSVSTLTIQRTQQEDSAVYLCASSLGGTVKKLFFGSGTQLSVL.